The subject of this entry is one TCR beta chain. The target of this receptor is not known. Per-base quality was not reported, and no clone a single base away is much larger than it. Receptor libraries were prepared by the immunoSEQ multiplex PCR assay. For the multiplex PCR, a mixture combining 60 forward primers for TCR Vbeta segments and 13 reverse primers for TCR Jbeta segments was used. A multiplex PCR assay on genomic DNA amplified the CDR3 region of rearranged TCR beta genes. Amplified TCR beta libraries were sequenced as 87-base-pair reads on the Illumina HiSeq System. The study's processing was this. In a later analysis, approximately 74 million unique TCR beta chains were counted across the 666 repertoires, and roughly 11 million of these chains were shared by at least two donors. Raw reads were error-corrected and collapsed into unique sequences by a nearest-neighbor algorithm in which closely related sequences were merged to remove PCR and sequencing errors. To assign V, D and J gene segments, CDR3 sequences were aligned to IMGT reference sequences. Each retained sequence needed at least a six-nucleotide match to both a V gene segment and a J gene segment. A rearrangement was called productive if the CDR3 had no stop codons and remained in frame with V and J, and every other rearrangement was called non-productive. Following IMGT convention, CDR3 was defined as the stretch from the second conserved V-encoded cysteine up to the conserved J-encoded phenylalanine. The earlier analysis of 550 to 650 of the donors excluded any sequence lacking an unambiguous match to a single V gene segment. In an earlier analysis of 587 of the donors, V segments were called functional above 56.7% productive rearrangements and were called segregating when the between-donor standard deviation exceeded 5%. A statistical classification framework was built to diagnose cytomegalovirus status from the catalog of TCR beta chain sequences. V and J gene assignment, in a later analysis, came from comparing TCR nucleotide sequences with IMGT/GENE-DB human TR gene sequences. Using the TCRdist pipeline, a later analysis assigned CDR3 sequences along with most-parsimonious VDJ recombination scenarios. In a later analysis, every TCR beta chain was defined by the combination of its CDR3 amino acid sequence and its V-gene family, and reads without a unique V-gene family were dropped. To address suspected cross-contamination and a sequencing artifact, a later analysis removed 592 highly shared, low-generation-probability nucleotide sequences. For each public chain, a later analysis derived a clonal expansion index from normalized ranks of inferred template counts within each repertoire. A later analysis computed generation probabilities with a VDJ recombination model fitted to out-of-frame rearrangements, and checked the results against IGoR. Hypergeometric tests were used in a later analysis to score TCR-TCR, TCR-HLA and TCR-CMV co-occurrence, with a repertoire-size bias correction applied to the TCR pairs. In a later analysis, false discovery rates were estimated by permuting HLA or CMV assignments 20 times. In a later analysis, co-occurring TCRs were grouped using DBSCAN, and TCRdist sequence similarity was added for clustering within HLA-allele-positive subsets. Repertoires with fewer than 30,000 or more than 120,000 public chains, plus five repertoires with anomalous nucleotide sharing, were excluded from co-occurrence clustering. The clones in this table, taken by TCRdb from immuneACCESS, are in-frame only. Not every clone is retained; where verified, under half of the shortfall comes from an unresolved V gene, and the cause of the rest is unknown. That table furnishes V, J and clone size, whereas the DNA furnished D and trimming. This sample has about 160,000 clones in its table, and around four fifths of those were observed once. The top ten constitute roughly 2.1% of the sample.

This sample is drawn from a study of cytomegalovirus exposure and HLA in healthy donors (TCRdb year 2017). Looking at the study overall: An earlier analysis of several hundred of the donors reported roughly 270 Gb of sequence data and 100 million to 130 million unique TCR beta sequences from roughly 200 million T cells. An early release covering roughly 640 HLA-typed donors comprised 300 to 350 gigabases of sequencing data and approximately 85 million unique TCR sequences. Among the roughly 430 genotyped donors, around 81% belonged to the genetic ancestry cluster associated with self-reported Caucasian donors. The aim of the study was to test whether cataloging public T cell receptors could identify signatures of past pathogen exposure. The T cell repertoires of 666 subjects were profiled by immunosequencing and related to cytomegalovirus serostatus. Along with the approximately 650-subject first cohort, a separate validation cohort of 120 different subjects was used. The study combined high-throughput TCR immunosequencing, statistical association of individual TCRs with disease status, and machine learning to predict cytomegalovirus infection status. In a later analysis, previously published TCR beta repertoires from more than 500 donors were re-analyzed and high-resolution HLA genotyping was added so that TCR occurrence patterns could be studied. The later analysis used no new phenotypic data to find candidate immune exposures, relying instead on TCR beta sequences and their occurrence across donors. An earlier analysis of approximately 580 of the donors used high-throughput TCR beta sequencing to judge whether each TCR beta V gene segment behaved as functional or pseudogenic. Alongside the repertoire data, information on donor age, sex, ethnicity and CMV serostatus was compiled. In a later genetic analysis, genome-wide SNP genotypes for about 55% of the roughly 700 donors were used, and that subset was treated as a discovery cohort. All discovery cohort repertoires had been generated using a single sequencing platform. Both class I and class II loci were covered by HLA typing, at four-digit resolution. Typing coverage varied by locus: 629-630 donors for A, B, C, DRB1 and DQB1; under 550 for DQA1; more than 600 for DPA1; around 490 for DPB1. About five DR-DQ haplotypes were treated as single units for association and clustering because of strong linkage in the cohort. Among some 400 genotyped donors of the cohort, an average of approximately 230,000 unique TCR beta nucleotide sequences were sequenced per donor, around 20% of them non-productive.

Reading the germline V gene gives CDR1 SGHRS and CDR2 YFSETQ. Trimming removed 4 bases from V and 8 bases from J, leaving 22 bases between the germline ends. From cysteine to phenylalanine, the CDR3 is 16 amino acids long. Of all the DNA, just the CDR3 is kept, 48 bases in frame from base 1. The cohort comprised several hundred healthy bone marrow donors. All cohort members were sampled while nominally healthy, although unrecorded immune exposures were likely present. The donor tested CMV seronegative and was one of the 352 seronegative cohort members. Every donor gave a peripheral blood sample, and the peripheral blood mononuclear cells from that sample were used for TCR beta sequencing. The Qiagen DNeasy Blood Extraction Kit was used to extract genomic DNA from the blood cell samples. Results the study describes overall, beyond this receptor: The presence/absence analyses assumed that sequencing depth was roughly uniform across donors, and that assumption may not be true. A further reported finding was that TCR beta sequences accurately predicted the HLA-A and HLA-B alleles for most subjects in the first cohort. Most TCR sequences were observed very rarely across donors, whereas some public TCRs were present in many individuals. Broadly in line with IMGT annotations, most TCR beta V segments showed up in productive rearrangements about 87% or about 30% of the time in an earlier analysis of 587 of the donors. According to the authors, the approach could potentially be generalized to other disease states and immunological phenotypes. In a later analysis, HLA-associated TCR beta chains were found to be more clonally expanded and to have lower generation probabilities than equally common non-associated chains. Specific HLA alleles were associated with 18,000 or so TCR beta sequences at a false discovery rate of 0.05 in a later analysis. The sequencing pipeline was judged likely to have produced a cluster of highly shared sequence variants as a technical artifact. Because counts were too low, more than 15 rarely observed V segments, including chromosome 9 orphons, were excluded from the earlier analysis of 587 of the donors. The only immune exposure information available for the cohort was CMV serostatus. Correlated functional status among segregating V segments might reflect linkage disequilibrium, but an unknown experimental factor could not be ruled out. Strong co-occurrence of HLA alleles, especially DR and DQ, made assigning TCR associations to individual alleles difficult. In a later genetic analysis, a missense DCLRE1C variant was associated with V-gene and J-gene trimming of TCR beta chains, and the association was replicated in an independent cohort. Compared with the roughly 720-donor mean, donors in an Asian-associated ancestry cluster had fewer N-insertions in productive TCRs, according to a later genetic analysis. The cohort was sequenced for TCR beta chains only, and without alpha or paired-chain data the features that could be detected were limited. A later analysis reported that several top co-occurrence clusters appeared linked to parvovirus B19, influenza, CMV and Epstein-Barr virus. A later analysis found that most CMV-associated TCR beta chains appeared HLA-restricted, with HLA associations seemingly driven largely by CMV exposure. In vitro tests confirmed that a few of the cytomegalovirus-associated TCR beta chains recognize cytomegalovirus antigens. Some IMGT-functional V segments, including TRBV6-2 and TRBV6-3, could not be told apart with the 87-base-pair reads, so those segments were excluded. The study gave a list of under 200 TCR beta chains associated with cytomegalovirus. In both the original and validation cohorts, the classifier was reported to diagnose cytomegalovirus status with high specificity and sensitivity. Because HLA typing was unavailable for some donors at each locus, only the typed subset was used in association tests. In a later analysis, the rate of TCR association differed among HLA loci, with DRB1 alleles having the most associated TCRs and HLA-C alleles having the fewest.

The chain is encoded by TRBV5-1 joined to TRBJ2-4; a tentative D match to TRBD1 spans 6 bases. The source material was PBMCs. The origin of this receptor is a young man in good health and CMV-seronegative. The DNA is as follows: TGCGCCAGCAGCCTGGACAGAGCGGCTAGCTGGGACATTCAGTACTTC. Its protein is CASSLDRAASWDIQYF.